Below, one TCR beta chain is given with its context. This clone was detected only once. Its cognate antigen has yet to be identified. The input lacks base qualities; no much larger clone sits a single base away. These data belong to a study of blood T cell repertoires in COVID-19 (TCRdb year 2020). With respect to the entire study: Samples from collaborators originated in the United States, Italy and Spain and spanned both the acute and convalescent phases of COVID-19. Samples came from the ongoing ImmuneRACE study (first 160 participants) plus 1,254 subjects from 6 global collaborators. Deeply sampled blood TCRbeta repertoires from subjects exposed to, actively infected with, or recovered from COVID-19 were included in the dataset. Sample metadata almost always included a de-identified subject ID, COVID-19 status, age in years and sex. Where HLA class I and class II types were available, the types were taken from metadata supplied by the sample provider, not from assay-based typing. The material from the prospective study consisted of cDNA or gDNA derived from T cells, B-cell-depleted T cells, or PBMCs. The repertoires were made available in a free public database intended to serve as a resource for research on the immune response to SARS-CoV-2.

The CDR3 runs 12 residues from the cysteine to the phenylalanine. The read is trimmed to its CDR3 DNA, 36 bases read in frame from base 1. CDR1 SQVTM and CDR2 ANQGSEA are derived from the germline V gene. Deletion took 8 bases off V and 2 bases off J, with a span of 12 bases between the germline ends. The immunoSEQ Assay, a bias-controlled multiplex PCR, was used to amplify TCRbeta CDR3 regions from genomic DNA. The study's processing was this. Nucleated cell counts per sample were estimated from amplification of reference gene primers within the assay. Sequence reads were collapsed and filtered to measure the absolute abundance of every unique TCRbeta CDR3 rearrangement. For each sample, productive Simpson clonality was calculated as the square root of Simpson's diversity index across productive rearrangements. TCRdb limited this immuneACCESS table to in-frame rearrangements with V and J called. A share of clones is missing; checked studies link under half to unresolved V genes, and the rest is unexplained. Clonal size and the V and J genes are those of that table, whereas D and trimming came from the DNA. This sample gives roughly 400,000 clones in total; around nine tenths of them show up just once. The ten largest clonotypes hold 1.7% of the sample.

On the study overall, not on this receptor specifically: How much clinical and demographic metadata was included differed by source and by participant, and the metadata was provided uncurated.

Participants in the prospective study were enrolled through a virtual design, were aged about 18 to 89 years, and lived in approximately 25 United States geographic areas. Cohort assignment in the prospective study relied on participant-reported clinical history from a screening survey and a study questionnaire. Recovered participants in ImmuneRACE Cohort 3 were defined by two consecutive negative NP/OP PCR tests, clearance by a healthcare professional, or resolution of symptoms. In the prospective study, mobile phlebotomists collected whole blood, serum and a nasopharyngeal or oropharyngeal swab from each participant. Prospective study participants could optionally give additional blood draws and questionnaires over a roughly two-month period. Prospective study blood samples were shipped either frozen or at room temperature before DNA extraction.

The sequenced sample was PBMCs or T cells enriched from blood (not recorded which). The receptor comes from a woman aged 25 to 45 who had recovered from COVID-19. Rearrangement joined TRBV29-1 to TRBJ1-1, and possibly TRBD1, on 5 matching bases. The CDR3 here reads CSSMTVNTEAFF. The nucleotide sequence is given as TGCAGCTCTATGACAGTAAACACTGAAGCTTTCTTT.